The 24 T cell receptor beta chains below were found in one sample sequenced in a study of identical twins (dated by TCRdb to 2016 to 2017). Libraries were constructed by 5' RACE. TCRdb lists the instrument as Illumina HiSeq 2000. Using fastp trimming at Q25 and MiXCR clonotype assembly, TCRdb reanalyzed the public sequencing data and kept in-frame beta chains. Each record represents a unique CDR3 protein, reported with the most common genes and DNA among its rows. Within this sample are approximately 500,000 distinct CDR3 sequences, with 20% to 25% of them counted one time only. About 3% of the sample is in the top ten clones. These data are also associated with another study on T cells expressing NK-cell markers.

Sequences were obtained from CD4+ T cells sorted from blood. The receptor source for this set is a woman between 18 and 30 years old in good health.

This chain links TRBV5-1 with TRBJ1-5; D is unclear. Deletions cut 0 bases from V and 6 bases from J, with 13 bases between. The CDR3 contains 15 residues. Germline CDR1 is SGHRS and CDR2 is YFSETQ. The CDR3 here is CASSLVPGMGQPQHF. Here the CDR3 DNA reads TGCGCCAGCAGCTTGGTCCCCGGGATGGGTCAGCCCCAGCATTTT.

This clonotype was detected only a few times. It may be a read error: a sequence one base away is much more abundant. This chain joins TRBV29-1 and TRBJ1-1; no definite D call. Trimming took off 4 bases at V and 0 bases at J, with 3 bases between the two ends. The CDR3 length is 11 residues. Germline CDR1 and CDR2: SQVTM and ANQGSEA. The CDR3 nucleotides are TGCAGCGTTGTCCTGAACACTGAAGCTTTCTTT. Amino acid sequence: CSVVLNTEAFF.

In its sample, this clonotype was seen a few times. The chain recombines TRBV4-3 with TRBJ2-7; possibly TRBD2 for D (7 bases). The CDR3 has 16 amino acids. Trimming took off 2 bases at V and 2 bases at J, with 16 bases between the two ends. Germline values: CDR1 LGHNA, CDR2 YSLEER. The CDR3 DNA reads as TGCGCCAGCAGCCAACATAGGGGGGGGGTGACCTACGAGCAGTACTTC. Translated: CASSQHRGGVTYEQYF.

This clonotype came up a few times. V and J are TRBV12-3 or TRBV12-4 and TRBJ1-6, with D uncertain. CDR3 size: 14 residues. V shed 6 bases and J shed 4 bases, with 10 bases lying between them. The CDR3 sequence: CASRLGRYNSPLHF. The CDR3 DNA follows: TGTGCCAGCAGGTTGGGCAGATATAATTCACCCCTCCACTTT.

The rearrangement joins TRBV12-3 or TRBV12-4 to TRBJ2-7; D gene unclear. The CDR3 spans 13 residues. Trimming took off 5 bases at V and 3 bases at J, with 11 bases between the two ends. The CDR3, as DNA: TGTGCCAGCAGTCCAAGCGTGAACTACGAGCAGTACTTC. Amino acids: CASSPSVNYEQYF.

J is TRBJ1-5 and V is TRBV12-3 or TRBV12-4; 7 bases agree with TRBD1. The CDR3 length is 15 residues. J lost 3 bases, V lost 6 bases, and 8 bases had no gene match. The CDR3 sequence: CASRRTGNNNQPQHF. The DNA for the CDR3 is TGTGCCAGCAGGCGGACAGGAAATAACAATCAGCCCCAGCATTTT.

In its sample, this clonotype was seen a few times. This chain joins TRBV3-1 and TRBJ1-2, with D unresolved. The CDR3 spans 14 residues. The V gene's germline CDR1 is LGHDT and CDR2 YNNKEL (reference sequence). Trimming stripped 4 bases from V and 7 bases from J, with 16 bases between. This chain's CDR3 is CASSRVTSTTGYTF. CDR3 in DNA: TGTGCCAGCAGCCGAGTTACGTCGACAACTGGCTACACCTTC.

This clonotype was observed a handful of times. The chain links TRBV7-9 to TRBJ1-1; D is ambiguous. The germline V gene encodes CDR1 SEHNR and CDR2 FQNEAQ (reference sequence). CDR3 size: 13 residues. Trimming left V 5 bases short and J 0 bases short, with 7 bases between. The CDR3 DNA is TGTGCCAGCAGCGCCAGAATGAACACTGAAGCTTTCTTT. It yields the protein CASSARMNTEAFF.

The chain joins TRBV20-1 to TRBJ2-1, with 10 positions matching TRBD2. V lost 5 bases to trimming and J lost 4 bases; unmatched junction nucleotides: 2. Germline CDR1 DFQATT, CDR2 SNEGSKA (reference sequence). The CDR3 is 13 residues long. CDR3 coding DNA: TGCAGTGCTCGGGGACTAGCGTACAATGAGCAGTTCTTC. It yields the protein CSARGLAYNEQFF.

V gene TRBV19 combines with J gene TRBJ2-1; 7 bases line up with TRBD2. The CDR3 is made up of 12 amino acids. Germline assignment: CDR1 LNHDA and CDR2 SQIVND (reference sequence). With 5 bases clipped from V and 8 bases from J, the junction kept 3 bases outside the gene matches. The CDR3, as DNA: TGTGCCAGTAGTCGTCGGGGGGATGAGCAGTTCTTC. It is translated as CASSRRGDEQFF.

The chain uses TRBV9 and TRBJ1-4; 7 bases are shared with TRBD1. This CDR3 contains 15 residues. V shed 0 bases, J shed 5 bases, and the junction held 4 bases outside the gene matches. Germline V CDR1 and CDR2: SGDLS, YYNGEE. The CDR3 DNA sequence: TGTGCCAGCAGCGTAGATCAGGGGGTCAATGAAAAACTGTTTTTT. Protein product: CASSVDQGVNEKLFF.

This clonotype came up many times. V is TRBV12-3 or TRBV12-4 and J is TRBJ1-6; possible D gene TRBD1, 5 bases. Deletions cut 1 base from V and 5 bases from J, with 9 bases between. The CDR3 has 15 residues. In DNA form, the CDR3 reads TGTGCCAGCAGTTTAGGGGGGAGACATAATTCACCCCTCCACTTT. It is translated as CASSLGGRHNSPLHF.

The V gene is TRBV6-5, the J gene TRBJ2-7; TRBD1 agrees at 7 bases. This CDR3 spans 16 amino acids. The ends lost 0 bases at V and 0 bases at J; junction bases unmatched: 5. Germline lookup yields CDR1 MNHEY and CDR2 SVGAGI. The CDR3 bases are TGTGCCAGCAGTTACTCCTGGACAGGAGACTCCTACGAGCAGTACTTC. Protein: CASSYSWTGDSYEQYF.

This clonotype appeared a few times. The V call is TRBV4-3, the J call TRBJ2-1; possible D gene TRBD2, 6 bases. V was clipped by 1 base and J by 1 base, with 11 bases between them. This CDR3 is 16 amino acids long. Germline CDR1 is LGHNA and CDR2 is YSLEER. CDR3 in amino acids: CASSQAGAGSYNEQFF. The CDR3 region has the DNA TGCGCCAGCAGCCAAGCTGGCGCGGGGTCCTACAATGAGCAGTTCTTC.

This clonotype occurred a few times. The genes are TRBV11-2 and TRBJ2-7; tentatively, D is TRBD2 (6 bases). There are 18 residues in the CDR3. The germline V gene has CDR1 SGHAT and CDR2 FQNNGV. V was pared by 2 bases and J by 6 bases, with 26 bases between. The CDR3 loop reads CASSLRFRRDSLTVEQYF. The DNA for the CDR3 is TGTGCCAGCAGCTTACGATTTCGCCGGGACTCCCTAACGGTCGAGCAGTACTTC. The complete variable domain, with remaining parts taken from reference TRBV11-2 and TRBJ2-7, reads EAGVAQSPRYKIIEKRQSVAFWCNPISGHATLYWYQQILGQGPKLLIQFQNNGVVDDSQLPKDRFSAERLKGVDSTLKIQPAKLEDSAVYLCASSLRFRRDSLTVEQYFGPGTRLTVT.

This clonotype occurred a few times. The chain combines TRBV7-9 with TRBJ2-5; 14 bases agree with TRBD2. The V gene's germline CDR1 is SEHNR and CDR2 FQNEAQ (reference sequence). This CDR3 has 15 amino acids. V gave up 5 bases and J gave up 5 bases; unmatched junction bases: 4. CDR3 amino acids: CASSLWTSGRETQYF. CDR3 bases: TGTGCCAGCAGCCTTTGGACTAGCGGGAGGGAGACCCAGTACTTC. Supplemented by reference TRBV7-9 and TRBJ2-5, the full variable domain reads DTGVSQNPRHKITKRGQNVTFRCDPISEHNRLYWYRQTLGQGPEFLTYFQNEAQLEKSRLLSDRFSAERPKGSFSTLEIQRTEQGDSAMYLCASSLWTSGRETQYFGPGTRLLVL.

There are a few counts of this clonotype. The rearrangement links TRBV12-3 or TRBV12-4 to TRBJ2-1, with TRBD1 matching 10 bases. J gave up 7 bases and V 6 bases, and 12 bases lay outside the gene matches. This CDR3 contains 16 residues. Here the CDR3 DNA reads TGTGCCAGCAGCAGCTGGGGACAGGGGAGTGTGAATGAGCAGTTCTTC. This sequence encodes CASSSWGQGSVNEQFF.

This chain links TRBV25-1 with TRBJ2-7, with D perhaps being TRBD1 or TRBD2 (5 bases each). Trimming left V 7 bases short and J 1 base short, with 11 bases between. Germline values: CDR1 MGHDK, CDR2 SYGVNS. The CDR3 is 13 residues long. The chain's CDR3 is CASIGTLSYEQYF. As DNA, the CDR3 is TGTGCCAGCATTGGGACCCTTTCCTACGAGCAGTACTTC.

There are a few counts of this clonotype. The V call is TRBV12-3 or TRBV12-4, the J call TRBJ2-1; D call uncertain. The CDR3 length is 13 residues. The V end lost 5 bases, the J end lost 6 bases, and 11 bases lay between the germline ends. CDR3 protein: CASSSPPGNEQFF. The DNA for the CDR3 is TGTGCCAGCAGTAGTCCCCCCGGCAATGAGCAGTTCTTC.

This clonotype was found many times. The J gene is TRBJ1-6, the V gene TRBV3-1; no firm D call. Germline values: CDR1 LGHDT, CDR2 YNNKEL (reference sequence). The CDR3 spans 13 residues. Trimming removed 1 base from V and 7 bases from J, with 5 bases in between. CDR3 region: CASSQGLNSPLHF. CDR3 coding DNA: TGTGCCAGCAGCCAAGGTTTGAATTCACCCCTCCACTTT.

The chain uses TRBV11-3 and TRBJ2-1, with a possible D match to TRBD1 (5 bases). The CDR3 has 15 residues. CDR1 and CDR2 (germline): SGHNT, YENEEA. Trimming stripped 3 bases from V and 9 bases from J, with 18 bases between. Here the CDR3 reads CASSFSSGAGREQFF. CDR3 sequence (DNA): TGTGCCAGCAGCTTTTCATCGGGTGCAGGGCGTGAGCAGTTCTTC.

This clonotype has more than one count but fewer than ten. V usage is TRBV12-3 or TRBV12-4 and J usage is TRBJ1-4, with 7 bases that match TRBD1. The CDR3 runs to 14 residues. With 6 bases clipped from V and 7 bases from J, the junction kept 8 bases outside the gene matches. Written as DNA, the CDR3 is TGTGCCAGCAGATCCTCACAGGGGCGTGAAAAACTGTTTTTT. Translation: CASRSSQGREKLFF.

The CDR3 is CASSPSGYLAYEQYF. DNA for the CDR3: TGTGCCAGCAGTCCCTCAGGGTACCTCGCCTACGAGCAGTACTTC. This chain connects TRBV6-1 to TRBJ2-7; tentatively, D is TRBD1 (5 bases). Germline V gene sequence: CDR1 MNHNS, CDR2 SASEGT. This CDR3 comprises 15 residues. The V gene lost 5 bases and the J gene lost 2 bases, with 16 bases spanning the gap.

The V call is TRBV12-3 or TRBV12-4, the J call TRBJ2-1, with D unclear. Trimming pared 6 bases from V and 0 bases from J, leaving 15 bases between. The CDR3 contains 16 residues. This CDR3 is CASRPLGGSSYNEQFF. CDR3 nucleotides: TGTGCCAGCAGGCCTCTCGGCGGTAGCTCCTACAATGAGCAGTTCTTC.